What follows are 9 T cell receptor beta chains derived from one specimen sequenced in a study of blood T cell repertoires in COVID-19. Repertoires were generated with immunoSEQ multiplex PCR, while TCRdb's copy carries only in-frame clones and drops some. The data contain about 240,000 clones, about 88% of them seen just once; the ten biggest clones take up approximately 7%. The specimen was peripheral blood. These TCRs come from an older woman with active or convalescent COVID-19.

The chain combines TRBV4-1 with TRBJ1-1; 7 bases are shared with TRBD1. Trimming cost V 0 bases and J 1 base; bases outside gene matches: 8. Germline CDR1 reads MGHRA; CDR2 reads YSYEKL. This CDR3 is 17 amino acids long. DNA of the CDR3: TGCGCCAGCAGCCAAGATCCCAGGACAGGCCAGAACACTGAAGCTTTCTTT. Its translation: CASSQDPRTGQNTEAFF.

V is TRBV5-1 and J is TRBJ1-4; 7 bases line up with TRBD1. The V segment lost 6 bases and the J segment 0 bases; nucleotides outside the gene matches: 14. The CDR3 is made up of 18 amino acids. CDR1 and CDR2 from the germline V gene are SGHRS and YFSETQ. In nucleotides, the CDR3 is TGCGCCAGCAAGCCAGACAGGGTATACGCGTCAACTAATGAAAAACTGTTTTTT. This encodes CASKPDRVYASTNEKLFF.

V and J are TRBV19 and TRBJ1-3; D is uncertain. This CDR3 has 18 residues. Trimming took 3 bases from V and 4 from J, leaving 22 bases between them. The V gene's germline CDR1 is LNHDA and CDR2 SQIVND (reference sequence). CDR3 region: CASSISPAGSVSGNTIYF. For the CDR3, the DNA is TGTGCCAGTAGTATTAGTCCGGCGGGAAGCGTCTCCGGAAACACCATATATTTT.

The genes are TRBV12-5 and TRBJ1-5, with D hard to call. Trimming removed 1 base at V and 0 bases at J, with 7 bases between. Germline CDR1 and CDR2: LGHNT and FRNRAP. The CDR3 is 15 amino acids. CDR3 in amino acids: CASGLAGPSNQPQHF. In DNA form, the CDR3 reads TGTGCTAGTGGTTTGGCTGGCCCTAGCAATCAGCCCCAGCATTTT.

The CDR3 DNA is TGTGCCACCAGTGATCATCTCGCGTCTAATGAAAAACTGTTTTTT. Its protein is CATSDHLASNEKLFF. The chain combines TRBV24-1 with TRBJ1-4; no firm D call. This CDR3 is 15 amino acids long. V lost 3 bases to trimming and J lost 3 bases, with 10 bases between them. Germline V CDR1 and CDR2: KGHDR, SFDVKD.

The chain carries TRBV7-2 and TRBJ1-4; D may be TRBD1 (5 bases). The germline V gene encodes CDR1 SGHTA and CDR2 FQGNSA. This CDR3 has 14 residues. V lost 3 bases, J lost 8 bases, and 13 bases lay in between. CDR3 in amino acids: CASSLTVVSEKLFF. The DNA of the CDR3 is TGTGCCAGCAGCTTGACAGTTGTTTCGGAAAAACTGTTTTTT.

The rearrangement links TRBV27 to TRBJ1-2; 7 nucleotides agree with TRBD1. CDR3 length equals 18 residues. V lost 0 bases, J lost 6 bases, and 16 bases stayed unmatched. Germline V lookup: CDR1 MNHEY, CDR2 SMNVEV (reference sequence). The CDR3: CASSLSTGQPTGANGYTF. CDR3 sequence (DNA): TGTGCCAGCAGTTTATCTACGGGACAGCCAACTGGGGCTAATGGCTACACCTTC.

This chain connects TRBV19 to TRBJ1-1; possibly TRBD1 for D (5 bases). The germline V gene has CDR1 LNHDA and CDR2 SQIVND (reference sequence). Trimming removed 4 bases from V and 0 bases from J, with 9 bases in between. CDR3 size: 14 residues. The CDR3: CASSKVQVNTEAFF. CDR3 coding DNA: TGTGCCAGTAGTAAGGTACAGGTGAACACTGAAGCTTTCTTT. Combining the CDR3 with reference TRBV19 and TRBJ1-1 gives the whole variable domain DGGITQSPKYLFRKEGQNVTLSCEQNLNHDAMYWYRQDPGQGLRLIYYSQIVNDFQKGDIAEGYSVSREKKESFPLTVTSAQKNPTAFYLCASSKVQVNTEAFFGQGTRLTVV.

This sequence joins TRBV7-9 and TRBJ1-6, with D uncertain. CDR3 length equals 14 residues. The V end was cut by 0 bases, the J end by 8 bases, with 8 bases between. Germline V gene sequence: CDR1 SEHNR, CDR2 FQNEAQ (reference sequence). DNA for the CDR3: TGTGCCAGCAGCTTAGCGGGAGCCTATTCACCCCTCCACTTT. This codes for CASSLAGAYSPLHF.